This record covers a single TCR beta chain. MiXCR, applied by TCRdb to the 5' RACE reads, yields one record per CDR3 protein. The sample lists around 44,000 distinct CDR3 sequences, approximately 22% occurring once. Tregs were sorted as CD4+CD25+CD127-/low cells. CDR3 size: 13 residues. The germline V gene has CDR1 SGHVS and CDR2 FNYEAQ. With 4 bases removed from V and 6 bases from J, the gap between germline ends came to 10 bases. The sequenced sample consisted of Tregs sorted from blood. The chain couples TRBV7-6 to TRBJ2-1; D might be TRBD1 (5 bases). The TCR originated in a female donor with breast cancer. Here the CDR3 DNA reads TGTGCCAGCAGCTCTCAGCAGGGCAATGAGCAGTTCTTC. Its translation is CASSSQQGNEQFF.